This passage covers 21 T cell receptor beta chains from one sample sequenced in a study of T cells in Graves' hyperthyroidism and ophthalmopathy. The TCR beta CDR3 regions underwent amplification using RNA transcripts as the source. HTBI primers drove first-round RT-PCR of the TCR CDR3. TCRdb recomputed calls from the multiplex PCR reads with MiXCR, one row per CDR3 protein. The sample has 200,000 to 300,000 distinct CDR3 sequences, approximately 23% seen once. Sequencing was done on a sample of blood. Every receptor here comes from a woman in her 40s with Graves' ophthalmopathy.

This clonotype has at least ten counts. The rearrangement joins TRBV2 to TRBJ2-7, with D possibly TRBD2 on 6 matching bases. Looked up from germline, CDR1 is SNHLY and CDR2 is FYNNEI. CDR3 length: 15 residues. V shed 4 bases and J shed 5 bases, with 18 bases lying between them. In nucleotides, the CDR3 is TGTGCCAGCAGTGTCTTTCGCGGGAATGGCGACGAGCAGTACTTC. This codes for CASSVFRGNGDEQYF.

On this clonotype: As the CDR3 is not closed by the conserved phenylalanine or tryptophan, this likely results from a read error. V usage is TRBV29-1 and J usage is TRBJ2-5; D may be TRBD2 (5 bases). Germline assignment: CDR1 SQVTM and CDR2 ANQGSEA. The CDR3 consists of 13 residues. Trimming left V 5 bases short and J 3 bases short, with 13 bases between. The CDR3 bases are TGCAGCGTTTTTCGCCTAGCTGAAGAGACCCAGTACCTC. Encoded protein: CSVFRLAEETQYL.

This clonotype was picked up one time. The DNA of the CDR3 is TGTGCCAGCAGTTCAACCGGGACAGGGGGCCTCTATGGCTACACCTTC. It translates to CASSSTGTGGLYGYTF. This chain joins TRBV6-5 and TRBJ1-2; 12 nucleotides match TRBD1. CDR1 and CDR2 from the germline V gene are MNHEY and SVGAGI. V shed 4 bases and J 4 bases; nucleotides not matched to a gene: 7. The CDR3 is made up of 16 amino acids.

The sample holds many counts of this clonotype. The rearrangement links TRBV7-6 to TRBJ1-1; the D gene is possibly TRBD1 (5 bases). Looked up from germline, CDR1 is SGHVS and CDR2 is FNYEAQ. Trimming shortened V by 5 bases and J by 3 bases, and 16 bases separated the two germline ends. CDR3 length equals 15 residues. CDR3 coding DNA: TGTGCCAGCAGCCCAAGGCCAGGAGGGGACACTGAAGCTTTCTTT. Protein sequence: CASSPRPGGDTEAFF.

The V and J genes are TRBV24-1 and TRBJ1-1; no clear D gene. Germline CDR1 KGHDR, CDR2 SFDVKD. CDR3 length: 15 amino acids. The V gene lost 4 bases and the J gene lost 1 base, with 12 bases spanning the gap. CDR3 nucleotide sequence: TGTGCCACCAGTGACTCGAGAGGGCGGAACACTGAAGCTTTCTTT. It codes for CATSDSRGRNTEAFF.

The V and J genes are TRBV24-1 and TRBJ1-2; D is undetermined. This CDR3 is 14 amino acids long. The germline V gene encodes CDR1 KGHDR and CDR2 SFDVKD. V lost 2 bases and J 5 bases, leaving 11 bases between the germline ends. CDR3 nucleotides: TGTGCCACCAGTGATTCTACCCAGGATTATGGCTACACCTTC. Protein product: CATSDSTQDYGYTF.

This clonotype appeared many times. This chain links TRBV12-3 or TRBV12-4 with TRBJ2-7, with TRBD2 identical over 7 bases. The CDR3 extends over 14 amino acids. J was trimmed by 3 bases and V by 1 base; bases with no gene match: 3. The CDR3 coding sequence is TGTGCCAGCAGTTTAGGGGTAGCGGGCTACGAGCAGTACTTC. Amino acids: CASSLGVAGYEQYF.

Ten or more counts support this clonotype. J is TRBJ2-7 and V is TRBV7-8; 9 bases agree with TRBD2. Germline CDR1 is SGHVS and CDR2 is FQNEAQ. V gave up 5 bases and J gave up 0 bases; unmatched junction bases: 8. This CDR3 region has 16 residues. CDR3 DNA sequence: TGTGCCAGCAGCGTACAAACTAGCGGGTCCTCCTACGAGCAGTACTTC. It is translated as CASSVQTSGSSYEQYF. The full variable domain, its missing parts supplied by reference TRBV7-8 and TRBJ2-7, is GAGVSQSPRYKVAKRGQDVALRCDPISGHVSLFWYQQALGQGPEFLTYFQNEAQLDKSGLPSDRFFAERPEGSVSTLKIQRTQQEDSAVYLCASSVQTSGSSYEQYFGPGTRLTVT.

This clonotype was seen repeatedly, ten times or more. The gene calls are TRBV19 and TRBJ2-5; unclear D gene. The CDR3 is made up of 12 amino acids. Trimming shortened V by 10 bases and J by 1 base, and 10 bases separated the two germline ends. Per the germline V gene, CDR1 is LNHDA and CDR2 is SQIVND (reference sequence). The CDR3 DNA sequence: TGTGCCACTGGTGCAGGCCAAGAGACCCAGTACTTC. Its protein product is CATGAGQETQYF.

This chain joins TRBV19 and TRBJ2-5, with 10 bases identical to TRBD1. V shed 4 bases and J 3 bases; nucleotides not matched to a gene: 5. This CDR3 has 15 residues. The germline CDR1 and CDR2 sequences are LNHDA and SQIVND (reference sequence). CDR3 sequence (DNA): TGTGCCAGTAGTAAAGACAGGGGGCAAGAAGAGACCCAGTACTTC. As protein: CASSKDRGQEETQYF.

This clonotype has a count of ten or more. The V gene is TRBV10-3, the J gene TRBJ1-1, with a tentative D call TRBD1 (6 bases). The CDR3 loop spans 14 amino acids. Germline V gene data show CDR1 as ENHRY and CDR2 as SYGVKD. Trimming left V 7 bases short and J 1 base short, with 13 bases between. CDR3 coding DNA: TGTGCCATCATGGACAGTTCCGAGAACACTGAAGCTTTCTTT. Translating gives CAIMDSSENTEAFF.

The chain is built from TRBV28 and TRBJ1-1, with a tentative D call TRBD1 (5 bases). Germline values: CDR1 MDHEN, CDR2 SYDVKM. V lost 7 bases to trimming and J lost 1 base, with 13 bases between them. CDR3 length equals 14 residues. The CDR3 nucleotides are TGTGCCAGCATCCCCCCCGGGGCGAACACTGAAGCTTTCTTT. Translation gives CASIPPGANTEAFF.

A few counts support this clonotype. V usage is TRBV6-1 and J usage is TRBJ1-1, with unresolved D. In germline, CDR1 is MNHNS, CDR2 SASEGT. V lost 6 bases to trimming and J lost 7 bases, with 9 bases between them. This CDR3 has 11 amino acids. CDR3 amino acids: CASRVDNEAFF. As DNA, the CDR3 is TGTGCCAGCAGGGTAGATAATGAAGCTTTCTTT.

For the CDR3, the DNA is TGTGCCAGCAGCTTAGTTGGGGGGCTTATTATAGAGACCCAGTACTTC. It translates to CASSLVGGLIIETQYF. V gene TRBV7-2 combines with J gene TRBJ2-5; D tentatively fits TRBD1 or TRBD2 (6 bases each). The CDR3 runs 16 residues. Germline V gene data show CDR1 as SGHTA and CDR2 as FQGNSA. Trimming took off 1 base at V and 4 bases at J, with 16 bases between the two ends.

Ten or more counts support this clonotype. The J gene is TRBJ2-5, the V gene TRBV6-5; 8 bases fit TRBD2. With V trimmed by 9 bases and J by 5 bases, 11 bases remained unmatched. The germline V gene has CDR1 MNHEY and CDR2 SVGAGI. The CDR3 runs 14 residues. The chain's CDR3 is CASLLGGAAETQYF. The CDR3 DNA is TGTGCCAGTCTACTCGGGGGGGCGGCGGAGACCCAGTACTTC.

The chain is built from TRBV6-2 or TRBV6-3 and TRBJ1-5; unclear D gene. The CDR3 runs to 12 residues. Trimming took off 4 bases at V and 7 bases at J, with 8 bases between the two ends. The germline V gene encodes CDR1 MNHEY and CDR2 SVGEGT. The CDR3 region is CASSLPSQPQHF. CDR3 DNA: TGTGCCAGCAGTTTACCGTCACAGCCCCAGCATTTT.

This clonotype was seen repeatedly, ten times or more. The rearrangement joins TRBV28 to TRBJ2-7, with D possibly being TRBD2 (6 bases). The germline V gene encodes CDR1 MDHEN and CDR2 SYDVKM. The CDR3 covers 14 residues. Trimming pared 3 bases from V and 2 bases from J, leaving 11 bases between. CDR3 sequence (DNA): TGTGCCAGCAGTTTTGGGACTGTTCCCTACGAGCAGTACTTC. It is translated as CASSFGTVPYEQYF.

CDR3 in DNA: TGTGCCAGCAGCCCCGGACAGGGGGGGGCCTACGAGCAGTACTTC. Protein sequence: CASSPGQGGAYEQYF. The V call is TRBV11-2, the J call TRBJ2-7, with 10 bases matching TRBD1. The CDR3 spans 15 residues. CDR1 is SGHAT and CDR2 is FQNNGV in the germline V gene. J gave up 2 bases and V 5 bases, and 6 bases lay outside the gene matches.

This clonotype appeared many times. The chain links TRBV24-1 to TRBJ1-5; a possible D gene is TRBD1 (5 bases). V lost 3 bases and J 3 bases, leaving 14 bases between the germline ends. Germline CDR1 and CDR2: KGHDR and SFDVKD. This CDR3 region has 16 residues. The CDR3 spells CATSDPGGGPNQPQHF. The DNA of the CDR3 is TGTGCCACCAGTGATCCCGGGGGGGGACCCAATCAGCCCCAGCATTTT.

This clonotype was found many times. J is TRBJ2-7 and V is TRBV5-1; maybe TRBD2 (6 bases). The CDR3 loop spans 13 amino acids. Per germline, CDR1 SGHRS and CDR2 YFSETQ. V lost 4 bases to trimming and J lost 4 bases, with 12 bases between them. CDR3 amino acids: CASSPFGGYEQYF. CDR3 coding DNA: TGCGCCAGCAGCCCGTTTGGGGGGTACGAGCAGTACTTC.

V is TRBV6-2 or TRBV6-3 and J is TRBJ2-7, with 9 bases aligning to TRBD1. The germline CDR1 and CDR2 sequences are MNHEY and SVGEGT. V was clipped by 2 bases and J by 6 bases; unmatched bases: 17. The CDR3 sequence is 18 residues long. This chain's CDR3 is CASSYGFSYRDRDLEQYF. As DNA, the CDR3 is TGTGCCAGCAGTTACGGGTTTAGTTACCGGGACAGGGACCTCGAGCAGTACTTC.